This T cell receptor (beta chain) derives from a study of Graves' ophthalmopathy and Graves' hyperthyroidism. V was pared by 7 bases and J by 4 bases, with 22 bases between. CDR3 length: 16 amino acids. The V gene's germline CDR1 is SNHLY and CDR2 FYNNEI. This clonotype was picked up many times. The TCR beta CDR3 regions underwent amplification from RNA transcripts. First-round RT-PCR with HTBI primers preceded a second-round multiplex PCR. MiXCR, run by TCRdb on the multiplex PCR reads, gives a single entry per CDR3 protein. The sample holds about 700,000 distinct CDR3 sequences; 40% are singletons and the top ten take roughly 45%.

The chain is built from TRBV2 and TRBJ1-2; tentatively, D is TRBD1 (6 bases). The sequenced material came from peripheral blood. This TCR was sampled from an adult man with Graves' ophthalmopathy. This chain's CDR3 is CASKPGHHEDGYGYTF. As DNA, the CDR3 is TGTGCCAGCAAACCGGGACACCACGAGGATGGCTATGGCTACACCTTC.